Sequencing of this T cell receptor beta chain was carried out in a study of blood T cell repertoires in COVID-19. Looking at the study overall: PBMCs, B-cell-depleted T cells, or T cells were the source of the cDNA or gDNA that made up the material.

The germline V gene encodes CDR1 KGHSH and CDR2 LQKENI. V trimming: 6 bases; J trimming: 5 bases; junction bases outside the gene matches: 8. The CDR3 is made up of 16 amino acids. Here immunoSEQ multiplex PCR was the method, and the copy in TCRdb shows in-frame clones only, minus some. This table holds some 12,000 clones, more than 90% found once. Sequencing was carried out using peripheral blood. The TCR originated in a man aged 65-85 years with active COVID-19. V is TRBV18 and J is TRBJ1-5; 12 bases agree with TRBD1. The CDR3, as DNA: TGTGCCAGCTCCCCCGGGACAGGGGGCCGTCATCAGCCCCAGCATTTT. Its translation is CASSPGTGGRHQPQHF.